These 10 T cell receptor beta chains share one sample of origin, sequenced in a study of spatial heterogeneity in lung cancer. As to time point: sample taken at primary tumor resection. One entry per CDR3 protein results from TCRdb running MiXCR on the 5' RACE reads. The profile covers tens of thousands of distinct CDR3 sequences, with around 5.2% appearing a single time and more than 20% taken by the ten largest. The sequenced sample was PBMCs, obtained at surgery. The receptors stem from a female donor with early-stage non-small cell lung cancer.

This clonotype was seen repeatedly, ten times or more. This sequence joins TRBV29-1 and TRBJ2-1; a weak D match, TRBD2 (5 bases). Trimming removed 3 bases from V and 4 bases from J, with 13 bases in between. There are 14 residues in the CDR3. CDR1 is SQVTM and CDR2 is ANQGSEA in the germline V gene. The CDR3 region is CSVDGGSLYNEQFF. CDR3 sequence (DNA): TGCAGCGTTGACGGAGGCTCTCTTTACAATGAGCAGTTCTTC.

The V and J genes are TRBV5-1 and TRBJ1-2; D is unclear. V was shortened by 1 base and J by 6 bases, with 10 bases between the two germline ends. Germline V CDR1 and CDR2: SGHRS, YFSETQ. The CDR3 runs to 13 residues. The CDR3 spells CASSLLPADGYTF. The CDR3 nucleotides are TGCGCCAGCAGCTTGCTACCAGCTGATGGCTACACCTTC.

This clonotype was counted between two and nine times. The chain uses TRBV12-5 and TRBJ2-7, with D perhaps being TRBD1 or TRBD2 (5 bases each). Trimming pared 2 bases from V and 5 bases from J, leaving 16 bases between. This CDR3 spans 15 amino acids. The germline gives CDR1 LGHNT, CDR2 FRNRAP. This chain's CDR3 is CASGLRGRERDEQYF. CDR3 coding DNA: TGTGCTAGTGGTTTGAGAGGCAGGGAGAGGGACGAGCAGTACTTC.

A note on this clonotype: The junction departs from the called germline gene at one end, perhaps through a read error. V usage is TRBV12-3 or TRBV12-4 and J usage is TRBJ1-1; the D is unclear. The CDR3 spans 14 residues. This CDR3 reads CASRQLGQNTGAFF. CDR3 sequence (DNA): TGTGCCAGCAGACAACTTGGGCAGAACACTGGAGCTTTCTTT.

This clonotype was observed at least ten times. The V gene is TRBV19, the J gene TRBJ2-7; the match to TRBD1 covers 7 bases. The CDR3 spans 14 residues. Germline CDR1 is LNHDA and CDR2 is SQIVND (reference sequence). Trimming cost V 5 bases and J 3 bases; bases outside gene matches: 7. This CDR3 reads CASSEPGQSYEQYF. The CDR3 nucleotides are TGTGCCAGTAGTGAGCCGGGACAGAGCTACGAGCAGTACTTC.

The chain is built from TRBV19 and TRBJ1-2; D is perhaps TRBD1 (5 bases). V was clipped by 6 bases and J by 0 bases, with 20 bases between them. This CDR3 has 17 amino acids. Germline CDR1 LNHDA, CDR2 SQIVND (reference sequence). The CDR3 DNA reads as TGTGCCAGTAGGCCCGACAGTGGGGGAACCGCTAACTATGGCTACACCTTC. It yields the protein CASRPDSGGTANYGYTF.

This clonotype was observed many times. The J gene is TRBJ2-3, the V gene TRBV7-3, with 8 bases aligning to TRBD2. The CDR3 runs to 14 residues. The V gene's germline CDR1 is SGHTA and CDR2 FQGTGA. J was trimmed by 4 bases and V by 5 bases; bases with no gene match: 5. The CDR3 region has the DNA TGTGCCAGCAGCATCGGGGGGGCATCAGATACGCAGTATTTT. Its protein is CASSIGGASDTQYF.

This clonotype was counted between two and nine times. The chain combines TRBV2 with TRBJ2-7, with D perhaps assigned TRBD1 or TRBD2 (5 bases each). CDR1 is SNHLY and CDR2 is FYNNEI in the germline V gene. The ends were cut back, 0 bases at V and 1 base at J, with 7 bases in the middle. The CDR3 runs to 14 residues. The DNA of the CDR3 is TGTGCCAGCAGTGAAGCGAGGGGATCCTACGAGCAGTACTTC. This translates into CASSEARGSYEQYF.

The rearrangement uses TRBV30 and TRBJ2-1, with TRBD1 identical over 7 bases. Trimming cost V 2 bases and J 10 bases; bases outside gene matches: 8. Germline V CDR1 and CDR2: GTSNPN, SVGIG (reference sequence). CDR3 length: 13 amino acids. CDR3 coding DNA: TGTGCCTGGAGTCTAGACAGGGTTGGGGAGCAGTTCTTC. It encodes CAWSLDRVGEQFF. Full variable domain (outside the CDR3, taken from reference TRBV30 and TRBJ2-1): SQTIHQWPATLVQPVGSPLSLECTVEGTSNPNLYWYRQAAGRGLQLLFYSVGIGQISSEVPQNLSASRPQDRQFILSSKKLLLSDSGFYLCAWSLDRVGEQFFGPGTRLTVL.

This clonotype turned up a few times. The chain links TRBV20-1 to TRBJ1-3; D is undetermined. In germline, CDR1 is DFQATT, CDR2 SNEGSKA (reference sequence). V lost 3 bases, J lost 2 bases, and 8 bases lay in between. The CDR3 loop spans 13 amino acids. The CDR3 DNA reads as TGCAGTGCTAGGGAGGATACTGGAAACACCATATATTTT. This encodes CSAREDTGNTIYF.